This T cell receptor (beta chain) was recovered during a study of regulatory T cells in long-lasting Graves disease. Study-wide points: Favoring TRBV28, TRBJ1-2 and TRBJ2-5 was a feature seen in persistent disease.

Comments on this clonotype: Its antigen is currently unknown.

Germline-derived CDR1 and CDR2 are MNHEY and SMNVEV (reference sequence). The CDR3 totals 16 residues. V dropped 6 bases and J dropped 0; count of bases not matched to a gene: 10. Arm-PCR with iRepertoire HTBI primers amplified the CDR3 regions for these TCR beta libraries. MiXCR was run by TCRdb on the multiplex PCR reads, yielding one entry per CDR3 protein. Of some 450,000 distinct CDR3 sequences listed, about a quarter were seen once; the top ten hold about a quarter. Time point meaning: persistent/refractory GD, antithyroid drugs over 5 years with positive TRAb. RNA extracted from PBMCs served as the sequencing template. An endocrinology unit in Xi'an, China, supplied the patients.

The sequence was collected from a female donor with Graves disease. The source material was peripheral blood mononuclear cells (PBMCs), sampled when the disease was refractory, from a patient treated with antithyroid drugs. The V and J genes are TRBV27 and TRBJ2-7; 8 nucleotides line up with TRBD2. The CDR3 is CASRLIAGFDSYEQYF. DNA for the CDR3: TGTGCCAGCAGGCTGATAGCGGGATTCGACTCCTACGAGCAGTACTTC.